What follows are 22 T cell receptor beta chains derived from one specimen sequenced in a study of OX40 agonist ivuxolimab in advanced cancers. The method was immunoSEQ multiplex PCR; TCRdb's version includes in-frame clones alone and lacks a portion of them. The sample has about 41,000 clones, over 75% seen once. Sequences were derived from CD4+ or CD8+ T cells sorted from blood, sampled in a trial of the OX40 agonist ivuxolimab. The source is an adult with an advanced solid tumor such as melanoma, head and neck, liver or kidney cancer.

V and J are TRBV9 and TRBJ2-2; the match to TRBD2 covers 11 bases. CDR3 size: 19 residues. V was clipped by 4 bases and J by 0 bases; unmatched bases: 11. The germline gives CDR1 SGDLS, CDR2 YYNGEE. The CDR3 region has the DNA TGTGCCAGCAGCTCTCGACTAGCGGGGCGTTCTGCGAACACCGGGGAGCTGTTTTTT. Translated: CASSSRLAGRSANTGELFF.

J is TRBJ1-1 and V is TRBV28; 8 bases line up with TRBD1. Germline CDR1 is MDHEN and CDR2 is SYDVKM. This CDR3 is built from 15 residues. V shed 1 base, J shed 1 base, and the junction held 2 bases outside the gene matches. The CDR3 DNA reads TGTGCCAGCAGTTTATTGGGACAGGAGAACACTGAAGCTTTCTTT. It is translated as CASSLLGQENTEAFF.

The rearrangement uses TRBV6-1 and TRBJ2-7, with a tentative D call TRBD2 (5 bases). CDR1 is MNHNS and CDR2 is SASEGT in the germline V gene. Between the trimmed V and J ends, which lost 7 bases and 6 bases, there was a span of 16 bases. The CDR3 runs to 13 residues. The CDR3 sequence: CASTGGMVGEQYF. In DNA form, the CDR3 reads TGTGCCAGCACCGGAGGAATGGTAGGCGAGCAGTACTTC.

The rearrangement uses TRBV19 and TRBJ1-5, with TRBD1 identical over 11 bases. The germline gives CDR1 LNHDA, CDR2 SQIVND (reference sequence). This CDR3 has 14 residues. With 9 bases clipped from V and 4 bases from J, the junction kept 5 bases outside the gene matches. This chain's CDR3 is CASTWDRGNQPQHF. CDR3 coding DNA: TGTGCCAGCACGTGGGACAGGGGGAATCAGCCCCAGCATTTT.

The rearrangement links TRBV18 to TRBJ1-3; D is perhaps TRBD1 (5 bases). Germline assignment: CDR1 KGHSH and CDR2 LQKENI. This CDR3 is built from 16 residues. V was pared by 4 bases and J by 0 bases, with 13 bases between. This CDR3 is CASSRDGVSSGNTIYF. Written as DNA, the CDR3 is TGTGCCAGCTCACGGGACGGTGTCAGCTCTGGAAACACCATATATTTT.

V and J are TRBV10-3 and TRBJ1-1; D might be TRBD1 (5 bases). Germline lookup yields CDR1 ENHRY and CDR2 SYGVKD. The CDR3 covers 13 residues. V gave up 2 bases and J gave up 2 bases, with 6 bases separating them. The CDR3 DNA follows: TGTGCCATCAGTGAGGGGGGAAACACTGAAGCTTTCTTT. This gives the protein CAISEGGNTEAFF.

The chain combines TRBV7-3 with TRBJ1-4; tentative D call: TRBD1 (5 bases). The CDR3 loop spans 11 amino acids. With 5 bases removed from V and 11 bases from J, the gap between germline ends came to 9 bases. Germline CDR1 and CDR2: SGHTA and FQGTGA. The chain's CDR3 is CASSRDVKLFF. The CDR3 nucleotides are TGTGCCAGCAGCCGGGACGTGAAACTGTTTTTT.

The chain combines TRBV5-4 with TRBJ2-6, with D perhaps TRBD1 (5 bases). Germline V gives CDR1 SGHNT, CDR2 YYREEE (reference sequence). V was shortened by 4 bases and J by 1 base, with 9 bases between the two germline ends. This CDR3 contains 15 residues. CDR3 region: CASSLTGSGANVLTF. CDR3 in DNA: TGTGCCAGCAGCCTTACAGGATCTGGGGCCAACGTCCTGACTTTC.

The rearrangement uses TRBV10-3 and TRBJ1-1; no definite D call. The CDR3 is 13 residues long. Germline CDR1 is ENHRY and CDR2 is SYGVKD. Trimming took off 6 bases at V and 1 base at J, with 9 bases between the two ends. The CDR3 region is CAIRGSRNTEAFF. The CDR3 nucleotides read TGTGCCATCAGAGGCAGTCGGAACACTGAAGCTTTCTTT.

The CDR3: CASSFPTGNEQFF. The CDR3 DNA reads as TGTGCCAGCAGTTTCCCTACCGGCAATGAGCAGTTCTTC. The V and J genes are TRBV28 and TRBJ2-1; D unclear. Germline V gene sequence: CDR1 MDHEN, CDR2 SYDVKM. V dropped 3 bases and J dropped 6 bases, with 9 bases sitting between them. The CDR3 length is 13 residues. The variable domain in full, completed from reference TRBV28 and TRBJ2-1, reads DVKVTQSSRYLVKRTGEKVFLECVQDMDHENMFWYRQDPGLGLRLIYFSYDVKMKEKGDIPEGYSVSREKKERFSLILESASTNQTSMYLCASSFPTGNEQFFGPGTRLTVL.

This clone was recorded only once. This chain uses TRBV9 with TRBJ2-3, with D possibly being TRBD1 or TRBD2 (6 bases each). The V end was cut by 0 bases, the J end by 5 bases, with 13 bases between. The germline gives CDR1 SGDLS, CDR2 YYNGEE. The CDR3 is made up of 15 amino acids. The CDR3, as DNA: TGTGCCAGCAGCGTAGCTTCGGGGGCTGGAGATACGCAGTATTTT. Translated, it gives CASSVASGAGDTQYF. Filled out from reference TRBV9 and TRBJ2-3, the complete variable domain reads DSGVTQTPKHLITATGQRVTLRCSPRSGDLSVYWYQQSLDQGLQFLIQYYNGEERAKGNILERFSAQQFPDLHSELNLSSLELGDSALYFCASSVASGAGDTQYFGPGTRLTVL.

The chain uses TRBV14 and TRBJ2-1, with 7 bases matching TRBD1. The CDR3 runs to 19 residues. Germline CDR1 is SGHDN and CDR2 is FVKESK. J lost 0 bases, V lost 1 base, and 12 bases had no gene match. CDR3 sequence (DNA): TGTGCCAGCAGCCAAGTGGTGGGGACAGTTCAAAGCTCCTACAATGAGCAGTTCTTC. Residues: CASSQVVGTVQSSYNEQFF.

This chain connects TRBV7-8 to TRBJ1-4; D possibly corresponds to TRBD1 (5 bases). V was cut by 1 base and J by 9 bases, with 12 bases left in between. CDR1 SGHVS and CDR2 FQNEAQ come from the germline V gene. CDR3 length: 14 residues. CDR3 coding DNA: TGTGCCAGCAGCTTAGTTGAGGGGACCAAAAAACTGTTTTTT. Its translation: CASSLVEGTKKLFF.

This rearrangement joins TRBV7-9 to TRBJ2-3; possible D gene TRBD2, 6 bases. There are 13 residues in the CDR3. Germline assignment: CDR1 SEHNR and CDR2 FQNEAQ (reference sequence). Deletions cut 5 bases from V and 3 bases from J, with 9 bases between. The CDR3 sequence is CASSPGGTDTQYF. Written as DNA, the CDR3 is TGTGCCAGCAGCCCTGGGGGGACAGATACGCAGTATTTT.

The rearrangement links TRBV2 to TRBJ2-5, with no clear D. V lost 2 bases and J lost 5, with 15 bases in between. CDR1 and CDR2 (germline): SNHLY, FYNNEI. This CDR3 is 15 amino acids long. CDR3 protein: CASSESRYSRETQYF. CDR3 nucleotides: TGTGCCAGCAGTGAATCCAGGTACAGCAGGGAGACCCAGTACTTC. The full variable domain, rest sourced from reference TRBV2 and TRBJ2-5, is EPEVTQTPSHQVTQMGQEVILRCVPISNHLYFYWYRQILGQKVEFLVSFYNNEISEKSEIFDDQFSVERPDGSNFTLKIRSTKLEDSAMYFCASSESRYSRETQYFGPGTRLLVL.

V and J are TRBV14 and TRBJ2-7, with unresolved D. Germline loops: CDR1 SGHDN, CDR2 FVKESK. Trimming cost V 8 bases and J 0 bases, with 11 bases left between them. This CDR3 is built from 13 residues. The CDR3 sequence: CASQRLYSYEQYF. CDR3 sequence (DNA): TGTGCCAGCCAGCGCTTATACTCCTACGAGCAGTACTTC.

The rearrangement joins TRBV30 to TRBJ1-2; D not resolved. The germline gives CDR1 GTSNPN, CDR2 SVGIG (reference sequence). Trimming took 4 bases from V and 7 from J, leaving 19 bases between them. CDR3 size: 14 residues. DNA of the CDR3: TGTGCCTGGATATCAGGCAGGAGCGGGCTTGGCTACACCTTC. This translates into CAWISGRSGLGYTF.

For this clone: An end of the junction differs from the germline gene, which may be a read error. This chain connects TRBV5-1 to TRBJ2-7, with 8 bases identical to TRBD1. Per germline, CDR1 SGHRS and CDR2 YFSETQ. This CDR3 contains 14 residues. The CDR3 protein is CASTFWDRPYEQYF. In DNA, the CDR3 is TGTGCCAGCACCTTTTGGGACAGGCCCTACGAGCAGTACTTC.

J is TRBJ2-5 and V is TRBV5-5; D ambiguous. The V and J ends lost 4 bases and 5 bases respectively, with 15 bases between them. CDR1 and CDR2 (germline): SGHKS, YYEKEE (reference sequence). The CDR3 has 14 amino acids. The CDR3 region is CASSPVPPEETQYF. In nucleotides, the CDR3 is TGTGCCAGCAGCCCAGTCCCTCCCGAGGAGACCCAGTACTTC.

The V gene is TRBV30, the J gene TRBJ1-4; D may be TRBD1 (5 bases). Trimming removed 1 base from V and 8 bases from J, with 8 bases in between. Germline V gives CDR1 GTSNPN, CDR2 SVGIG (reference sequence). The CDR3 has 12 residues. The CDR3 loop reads CAWSDAGEKLFF. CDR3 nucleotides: TGTGCCTGGAGTGATGCAGGGGAAAAACTGTTTTTT. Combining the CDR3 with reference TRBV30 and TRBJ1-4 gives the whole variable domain SQTIHQWPATLVQPVGSPLSLECTVEGTSNPNLYWYRQAAGRGLQLLFYSVGIGQISSEVPQNLSASRPQDRQFILSSKKLLLSDSGFYLCAWSDAGEKLFFGSGTQLSVL.

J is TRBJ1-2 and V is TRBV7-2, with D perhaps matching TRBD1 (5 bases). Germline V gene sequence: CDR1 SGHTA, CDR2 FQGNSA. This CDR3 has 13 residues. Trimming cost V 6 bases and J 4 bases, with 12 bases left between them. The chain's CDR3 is CASREAGFYGYTF. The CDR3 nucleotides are TGTGCCAGCAGGGAGGCAGGGTTCTATGGCTACACCTTC. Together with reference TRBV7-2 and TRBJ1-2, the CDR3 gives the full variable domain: GAGVSQSPSNKVTEKGKDVELRCDPISGHTALYWYRQSLGQGLEFLIYFQGNSAPDKSGLPSDRFSAERTGGSVSTLTIQRTQQEDSAVYLCASREAGFYGYTFGSGTRLTVV.

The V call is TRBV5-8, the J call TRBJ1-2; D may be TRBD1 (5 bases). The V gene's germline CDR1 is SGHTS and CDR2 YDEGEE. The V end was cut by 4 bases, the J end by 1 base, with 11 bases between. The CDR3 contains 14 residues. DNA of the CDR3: TGTGCCAGCAGCCGGCGGGGGGGTAACTATGGCTACACCTTC. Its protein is CASSRRGGNYGYTF.